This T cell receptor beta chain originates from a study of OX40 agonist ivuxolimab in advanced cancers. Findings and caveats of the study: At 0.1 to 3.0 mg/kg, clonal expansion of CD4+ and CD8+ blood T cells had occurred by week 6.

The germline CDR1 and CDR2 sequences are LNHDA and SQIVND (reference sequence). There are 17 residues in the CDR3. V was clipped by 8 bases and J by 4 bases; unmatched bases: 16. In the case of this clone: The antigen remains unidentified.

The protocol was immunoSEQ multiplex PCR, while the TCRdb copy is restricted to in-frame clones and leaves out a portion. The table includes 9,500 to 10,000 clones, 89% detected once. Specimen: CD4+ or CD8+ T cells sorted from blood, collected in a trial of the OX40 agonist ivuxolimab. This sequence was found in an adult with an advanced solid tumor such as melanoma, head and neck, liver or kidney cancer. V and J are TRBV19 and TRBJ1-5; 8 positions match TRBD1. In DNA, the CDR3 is TGTGCCAGTCGTCTACTACCCGGACAGGGTAGAAATCAGCCCCAGCATTTT. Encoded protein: CASRLLPGQGRNQPQHF.